This T cell receptor (beta chain) was profiled in a study of long-term antiretroviral therapy in people with HIV (dated by TCRdb to the early 2020s). Regarding the research as a whole: The earliest samples were collected approximately a decade before the 2015 WHO recommendation for immediate ART, a period when ART was typically delayed until CD4 counts fell. A total of 150 to 200 cryopreserved PBMC samples came from 25 to 35 adults with confirmed HIV infection and were collected serially over a mean of about six years (range 1-12). Of the approximately 30 participants with HIV, ten to eleven were female. No cross-contamination during QIAcube processing was seen in test extractions of a monoclonal T-cell line run alongside around 30 polyclonal samples. This retrospective serial study examined whether starting ART and sustained HIV suppression were associated with changes in the composition and diversity of the TRB repertoire in peripheral blood. Results the study describes overall, beyond this receptor: Since PBMC availability was limited, sequencing covered only the TCR beta chain, with no alpha chain pairing. The samples were dated from about 2004 to 2018, and the ART regimens that were used may be less effective than current ART regimens. Because pre-ART samples had limited cell numbers, profiling was done on unsorted PBMC rather than on sorted CD4+ and CD8+ T cells. Expanded TRB clones identified before ART initiation dominated the repertoire across all time points, though the dominance fluctuated and decreased in many PLHIV after ART. Narrower CDR3 length ranges were observed in HIV repertoires than in controls, and an antigen-experienced repertoire with only a slight naive shift after ART was suggested by the network structure. Starting ART was linked to a significant rise in TRB diversity, yet even with long-term ART the diversity remained significantly lower than in transplant donor controls. Inferences about post-ART repertoire changes are limited because no data were available on ART adherence, viral resistance or therapy changes.

V sheds 6 bases and J sheds 4 bases, leaving 20 bases between their ends. Spanning cysteine to phenylalanine, the CDR3 consists of 16 amino acids. Only the CDR3 part of the read is kept: 48 bases, read in frame from the first base. CDR1 MGHRA and CDR2 YSYEKL are derived from the germline V gene. About this clone: This receptor's antigen is unknown. No qualities accompany the bases; no much larger clone lies one base away.

Sequencing of the TRB variable region was done with the immunoSEQ hsTCRB v3.0 assay at survey level resolution. TRB sequencing targeted a depth of about 40,000-50,000 T-cell genomes per sample. TRB libraries were pooled and sequenced on an Illumina MiSeq using a v3 150-cycle kit. For the original study's pipeline: Analysis of repertoires was carried out in R inside a reproducible Nextflow workflow spanning QC, data transformation and analysis. LymphoSeq2, an R package for exploring AIRR-Seq data, was used to implement the custom analyses. After excluding a handful of samples that yielded fewer than 5000 total TRB sequences, approximately 180 HIV repertoires remained for analysis. Of the approximately 190 retained HIV repertoires, almost 60 were collected before and approximately 130 after ART initiation. Repertoires were downsampled to 5000 TRB nucleotide sequences, with summary statistics averaged over 100 downsampling iterations. The analysis kept only TRB sequences whose CDR3 regions were at least seven amino acids long. A Shannon entropy-derived clonality score and the Gini coefficient were used to measure diversity. In repertoire networks, the top 5000 CDR3 amino acid sequences were linked whenever an edit distance of one separated two sequences. Antigen specificity groups and MHC restriction were predicted for TRB CDR3 amino acid sequences with GLIPH2. Known CMV, EBV, HIV or tissue antigen associations were flagged by matching CDR3 amino acid sequences against VDJdb and McPAS-TCR. Pre-ART, post-ART and control groups were compared with Wilcoxon signed-rank tests and Holm-Bonferroni correction. TCRdb provides this immuneACCESS table in a form limited to in-frame rearrangements. Some clones are lacking; in checked studies, under half of them reflect an unresolved V gene, and why the rest are absent is not known. The DNA gave D and trimming, while V, J and clone size come from that table. The sample records some 35,000 clones, roughly 85% of which are singletons. Over 6.5% of the sample rests with the top ten.

To be included, a participant needed at least one PBMC sample from before ART initiation plus at least two post-ART samples. All participants with HIV were treated in the United States of America. Before DNA extraction, cryopreserved samples containing about 0.95-10 million PBMC were thawed and washed. At the time of the earliest PBMC sample for each participant with HIV, ages ranged from 23 to 54 years. PBMC samples from each participant spanned 1-4 timepoints before ART initiation and 2-8 timepoints after ART initiation, with a median of 7 samples. Serial HIV viral load, CD4+ T-cell count, ART history and demographic data were obtained for every participant. Genomic DNA was extracted from unsorted PBMC with a Qiagen kit on a QIAcube, with processing performed in batches of 12 samples.

The starting material was unsorted PBMCs, obtained 0.4 years before starting antiretroviral therapy. This TCR derives from a man between 18 and 29 years old with HIV. The chain links TRBV4-1 with TRBJ2-3; matching of 7 bases hints at TRBD2 as the D gene. The bases read TGCGCCAGCAGGCGGGAACAGGGAGGGTTTTCAGATACGCAGTATTTT. It translates to CASRREQGGFSDTQYF.